At least ten counts were recorded for the clone carrying this TCR beta chain. Its antigen is as yet unknown. Coverage ceases 3 residues before the CDR3 finishes, and the germline J gene fills in the end. The sample belongs to a study of T cell clonality in common variable immunodeficiency. Study findings and constraints: Common variable immunodeficiency TCR beta sequences reportedly had fewer deletions and N-nucleotide insertions. CVID subjects showed higher TCRbeta clonality than healthy controls.

Profiled with immunoSEQ multiplex PCR; TCRdb holds only in-frame clones, not every one. The sample contains about 23,000 clones, none of them singletons. Germline CDR1 reads MNHEY; CDR2 reads SVGEGT. There are 14 residues in the CDR3. V lost 6 bases and J 6 bases, leaving 18 bases between the germline ends. Sequencing was carried out using peripheral blood mononuclear cells. The TCR sequence derives from a human donor with common variable immunodeficiency. This chain connects TRBV6-2 or TRBV6-3 to TRBJ2-7; TRBD2 might be the D (5 bases). CDR3 DNA, as far as it was read: TGTGCCAGCAGACCCGGTAGCGTCCCGCTCGAG. It yields the protein CASRPGSVPLE. From start to end, the CDR3 is CASRPGSVPLEQYF.